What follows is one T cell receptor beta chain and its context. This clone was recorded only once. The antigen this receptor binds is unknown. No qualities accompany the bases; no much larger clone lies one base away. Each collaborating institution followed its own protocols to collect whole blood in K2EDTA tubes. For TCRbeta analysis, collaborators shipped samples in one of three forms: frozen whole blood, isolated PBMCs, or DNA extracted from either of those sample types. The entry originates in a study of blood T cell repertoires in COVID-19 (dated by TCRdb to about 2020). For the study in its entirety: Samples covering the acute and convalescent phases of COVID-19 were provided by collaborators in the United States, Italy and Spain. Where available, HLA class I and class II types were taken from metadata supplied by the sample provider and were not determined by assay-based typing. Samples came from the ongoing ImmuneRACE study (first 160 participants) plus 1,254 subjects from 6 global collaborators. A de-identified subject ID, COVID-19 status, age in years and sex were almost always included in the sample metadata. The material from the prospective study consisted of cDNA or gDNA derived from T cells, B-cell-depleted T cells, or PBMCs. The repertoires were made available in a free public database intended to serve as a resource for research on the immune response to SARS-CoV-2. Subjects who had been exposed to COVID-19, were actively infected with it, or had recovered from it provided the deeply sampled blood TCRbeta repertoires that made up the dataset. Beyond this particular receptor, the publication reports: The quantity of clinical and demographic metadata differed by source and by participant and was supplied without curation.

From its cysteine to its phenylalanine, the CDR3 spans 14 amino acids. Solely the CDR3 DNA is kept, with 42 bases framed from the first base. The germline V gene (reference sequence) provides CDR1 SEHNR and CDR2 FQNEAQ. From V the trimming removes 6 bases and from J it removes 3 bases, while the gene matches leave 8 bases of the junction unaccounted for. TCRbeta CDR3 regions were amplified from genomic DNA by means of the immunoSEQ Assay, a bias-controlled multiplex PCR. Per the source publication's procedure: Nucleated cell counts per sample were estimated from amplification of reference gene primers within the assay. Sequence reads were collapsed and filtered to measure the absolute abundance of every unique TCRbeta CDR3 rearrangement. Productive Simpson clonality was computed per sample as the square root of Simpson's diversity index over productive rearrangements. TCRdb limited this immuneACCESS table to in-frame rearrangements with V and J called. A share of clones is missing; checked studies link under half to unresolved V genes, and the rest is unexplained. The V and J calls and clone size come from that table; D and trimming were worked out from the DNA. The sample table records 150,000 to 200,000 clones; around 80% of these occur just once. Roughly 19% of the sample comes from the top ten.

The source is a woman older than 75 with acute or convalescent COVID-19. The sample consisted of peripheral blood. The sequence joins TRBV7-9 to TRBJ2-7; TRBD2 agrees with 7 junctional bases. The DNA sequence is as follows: TGTGCCAGCAGGGAAAGCGGGAACGGCTACGAGCAGTACTTC. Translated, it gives CASRESGNGYEQYF.